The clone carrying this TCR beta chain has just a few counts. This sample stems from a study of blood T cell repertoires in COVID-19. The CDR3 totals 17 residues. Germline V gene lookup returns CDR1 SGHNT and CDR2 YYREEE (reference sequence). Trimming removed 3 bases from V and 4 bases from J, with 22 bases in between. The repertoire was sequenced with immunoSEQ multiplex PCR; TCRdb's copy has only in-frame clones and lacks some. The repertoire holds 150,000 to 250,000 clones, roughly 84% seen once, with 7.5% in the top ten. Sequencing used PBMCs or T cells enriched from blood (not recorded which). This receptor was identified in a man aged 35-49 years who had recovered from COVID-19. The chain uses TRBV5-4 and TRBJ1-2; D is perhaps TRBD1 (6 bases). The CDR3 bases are TGTGCCAGCAGCTCCTTCCGGGACACCAACAAGGGCTATGGCTACACCTTC. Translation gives CASSSFRDTNKGYGYTF.